The present entry profiles one T cell receptor beta chain with its context. The CDR3 totals 16 residues. Trimming cost V 0 bases and J 4 bases, with 15 bases left between them. The V gene's germline CDR1 is LGHNT and CDR2 FRNRAP. The data derive from a study of blood T cell repertoires in COVID-19. Looking at the study overall: Donors in the United States, Italy and Spain gave samples during acute or convalescent COVID-19. Sources were T cells, B-cell-depleted T cells, or PBMCs; the material itself was cDNA or gDNA.

The table came from immunoSEQ multiplex PCR; TCRdb's copy has only in-frame clones and leaves some out. This sample has nearly 250,000 clones, with 86% found just once. In terms of age and location, participants ranged from roughly 18 to 95 years and lived in about two dozen US areas. Assignment of participants to cohorts was predicated upon participant-reported clinical history. Material for sequencing was PBMCs or T cells enriched from blood (not recorded which). The clonotype originates from a woman aged 50 to 60 who had recovered from COVID-19. This chain uses TRBV12-5 with TRBJ1-1; D not resolved. DNA of the CDR3: TGTGCTAGTGGTTTGGTCGTGAGCAGCGCTGGCACTGAAGCTTTCTTT. Its translation is CASGLVVSSAGTEAFF.